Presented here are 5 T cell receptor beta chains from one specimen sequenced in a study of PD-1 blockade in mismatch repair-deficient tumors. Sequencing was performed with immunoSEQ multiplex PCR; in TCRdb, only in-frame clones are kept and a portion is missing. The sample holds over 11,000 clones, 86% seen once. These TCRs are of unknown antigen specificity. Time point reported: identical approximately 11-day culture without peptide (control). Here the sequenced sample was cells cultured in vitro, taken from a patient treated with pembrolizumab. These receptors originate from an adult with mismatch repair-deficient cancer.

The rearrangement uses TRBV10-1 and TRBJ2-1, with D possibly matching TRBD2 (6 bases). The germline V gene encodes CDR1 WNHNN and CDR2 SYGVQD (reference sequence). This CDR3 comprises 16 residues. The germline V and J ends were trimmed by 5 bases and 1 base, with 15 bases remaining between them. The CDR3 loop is CASSPTPSVSYNEQFF. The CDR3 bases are TGCGCCAGCAGTCCCACTCCTAGCGTATCCTACAATGAGCAGTTCTTC.

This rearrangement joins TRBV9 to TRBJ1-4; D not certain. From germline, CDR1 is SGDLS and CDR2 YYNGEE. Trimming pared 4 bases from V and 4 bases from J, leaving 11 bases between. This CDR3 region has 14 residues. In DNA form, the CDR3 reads TGTGCCAGCAGCCCGGGAGACGTTAATGAAAAACTGTTTTTT. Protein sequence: CASSPGDVNEKLFF.

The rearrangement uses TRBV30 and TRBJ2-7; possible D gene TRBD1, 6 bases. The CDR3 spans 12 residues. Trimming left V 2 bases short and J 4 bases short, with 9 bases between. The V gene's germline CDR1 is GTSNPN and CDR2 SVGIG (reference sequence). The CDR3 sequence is CAWSHDRYEQYF. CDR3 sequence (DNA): TGTGCCTGGAGTCACGACAGGTACGAGCAGTACTTC.

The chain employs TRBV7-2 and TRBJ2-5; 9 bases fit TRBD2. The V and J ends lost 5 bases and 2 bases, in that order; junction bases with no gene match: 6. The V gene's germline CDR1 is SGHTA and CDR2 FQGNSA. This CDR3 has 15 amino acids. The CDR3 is CASSAGTSRQETQYF. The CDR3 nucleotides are TGTGCCAGCAGCGCCGGGACTAGCAGACAAGAGACCCAGTACTTC.

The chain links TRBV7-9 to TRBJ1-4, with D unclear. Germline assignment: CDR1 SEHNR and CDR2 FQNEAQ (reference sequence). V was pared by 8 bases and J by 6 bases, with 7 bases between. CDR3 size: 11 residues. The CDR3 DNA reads TGTGCCAGCGAAAATGATGAAAAACTGTTTTTT. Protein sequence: CASENDEKLFF.